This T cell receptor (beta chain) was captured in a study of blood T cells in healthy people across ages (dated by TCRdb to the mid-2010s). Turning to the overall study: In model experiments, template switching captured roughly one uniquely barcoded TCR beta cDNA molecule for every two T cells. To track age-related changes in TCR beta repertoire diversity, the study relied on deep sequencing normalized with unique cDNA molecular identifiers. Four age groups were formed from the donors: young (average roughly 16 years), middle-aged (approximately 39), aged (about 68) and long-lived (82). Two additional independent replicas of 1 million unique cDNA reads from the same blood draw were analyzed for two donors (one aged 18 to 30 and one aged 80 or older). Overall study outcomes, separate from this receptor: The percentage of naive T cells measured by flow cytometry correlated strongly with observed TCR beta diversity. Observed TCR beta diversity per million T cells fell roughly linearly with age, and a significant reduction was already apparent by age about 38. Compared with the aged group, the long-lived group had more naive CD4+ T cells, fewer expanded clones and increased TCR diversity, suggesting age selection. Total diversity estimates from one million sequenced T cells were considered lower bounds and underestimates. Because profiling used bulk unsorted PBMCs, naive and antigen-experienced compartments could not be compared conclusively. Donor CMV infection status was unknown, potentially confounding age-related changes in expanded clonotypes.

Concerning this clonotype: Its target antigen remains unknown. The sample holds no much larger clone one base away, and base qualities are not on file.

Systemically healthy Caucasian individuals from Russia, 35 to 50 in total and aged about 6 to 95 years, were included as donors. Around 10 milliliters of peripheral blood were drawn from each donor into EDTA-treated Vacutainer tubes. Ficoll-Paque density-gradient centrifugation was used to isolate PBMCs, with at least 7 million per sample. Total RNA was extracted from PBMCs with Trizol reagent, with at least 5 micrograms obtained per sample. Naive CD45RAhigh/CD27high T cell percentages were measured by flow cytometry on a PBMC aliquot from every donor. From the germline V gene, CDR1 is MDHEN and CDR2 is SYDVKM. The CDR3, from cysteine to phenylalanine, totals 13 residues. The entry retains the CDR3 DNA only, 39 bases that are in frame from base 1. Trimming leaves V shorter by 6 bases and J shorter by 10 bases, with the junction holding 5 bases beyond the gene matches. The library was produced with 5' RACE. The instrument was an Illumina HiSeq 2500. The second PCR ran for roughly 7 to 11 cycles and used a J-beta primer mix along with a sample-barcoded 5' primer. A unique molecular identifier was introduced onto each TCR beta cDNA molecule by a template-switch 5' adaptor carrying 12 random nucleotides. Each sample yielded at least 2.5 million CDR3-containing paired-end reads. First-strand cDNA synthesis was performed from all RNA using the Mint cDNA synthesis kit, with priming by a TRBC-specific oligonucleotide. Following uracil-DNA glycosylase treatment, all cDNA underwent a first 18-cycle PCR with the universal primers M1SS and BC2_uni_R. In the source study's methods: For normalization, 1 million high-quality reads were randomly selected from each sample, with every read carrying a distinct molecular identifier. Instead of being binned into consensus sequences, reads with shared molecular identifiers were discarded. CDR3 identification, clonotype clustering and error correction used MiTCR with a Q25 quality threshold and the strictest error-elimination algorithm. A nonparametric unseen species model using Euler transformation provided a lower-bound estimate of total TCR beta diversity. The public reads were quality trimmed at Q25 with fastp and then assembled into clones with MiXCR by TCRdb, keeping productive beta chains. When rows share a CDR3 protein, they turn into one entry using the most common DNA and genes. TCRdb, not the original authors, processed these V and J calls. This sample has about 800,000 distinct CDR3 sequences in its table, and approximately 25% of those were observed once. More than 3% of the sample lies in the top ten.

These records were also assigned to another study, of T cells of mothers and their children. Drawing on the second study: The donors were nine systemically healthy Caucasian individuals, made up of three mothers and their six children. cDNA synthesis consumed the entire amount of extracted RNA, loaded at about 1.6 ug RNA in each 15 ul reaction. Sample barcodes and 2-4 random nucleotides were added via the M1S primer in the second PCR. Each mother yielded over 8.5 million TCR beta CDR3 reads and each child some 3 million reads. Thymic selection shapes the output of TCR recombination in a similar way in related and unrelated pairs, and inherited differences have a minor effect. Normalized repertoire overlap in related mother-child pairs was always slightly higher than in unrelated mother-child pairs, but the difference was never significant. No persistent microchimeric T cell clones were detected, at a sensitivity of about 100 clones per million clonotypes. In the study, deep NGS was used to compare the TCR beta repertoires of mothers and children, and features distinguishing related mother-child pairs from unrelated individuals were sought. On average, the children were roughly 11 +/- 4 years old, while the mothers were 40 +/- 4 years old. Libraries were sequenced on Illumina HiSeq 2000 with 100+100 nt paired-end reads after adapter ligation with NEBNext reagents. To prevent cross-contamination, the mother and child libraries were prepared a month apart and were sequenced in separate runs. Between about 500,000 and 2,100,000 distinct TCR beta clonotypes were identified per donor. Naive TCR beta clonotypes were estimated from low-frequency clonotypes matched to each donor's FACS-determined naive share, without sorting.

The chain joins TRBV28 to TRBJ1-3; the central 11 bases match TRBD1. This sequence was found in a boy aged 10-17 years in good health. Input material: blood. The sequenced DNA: TGTGCCAGCAGAAGGGACAGGGGGAAAACCATATATTTT. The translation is CASRRDRGKTIYF. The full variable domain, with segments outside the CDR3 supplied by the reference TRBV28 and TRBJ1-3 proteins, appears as DVKVTQSSRYLVKRTGEKVFLECVQDMDHENMFWYRQDPGLGLRLIYFSYDVKMKEKGDIPEGYSVSREKKERFSLILESASTNQTSMYLCASRRDRGKTIYFGEGSWLTVV.